This T cell receptor (beta chain) originates from a study of Ad26.COV2.S vaccination and SARS-CoV-2 variants. Study-wide findings and caveats: Substantial breadth in spike-specific CD8+ and CD4+ T cell responses was reportedly seen after vaccination. Vaccinees displayed broader spike-specific TCR repertoires than placebo recipients.

As concerns this clone: Its antigen is unidentified.

Profiling relied on immunoSEQ multiplex PCR, and the TCRdb table lists in-frame clones only, not all of them. The table lists about 180,000 clones, approximately 90% of them singletons. The starting material was peripheral blood, obtained after recovery from COVID-19. This TCR was sampled from a human donor who had recovered from COVID-19.

The CDR3 DNA follows: TGTGCCAGCATCTTGTCTGTGTGGACTAGCGGGAGTAGTGAGCAGTACTTC. As protein: CASILSVWTSGSSEQYF. V gene TRBV27 combines with J gene TRBJ2-7; 13 bases are a match to TRBD2. This CDR3 contains 17 residues. Germline values: CDR1 MNHEY, CDR2 SMNVEV (reference sequence). Losses at the gene ends were 7 bases for V and 7 bases for J; bases not matched to a gene: 16.